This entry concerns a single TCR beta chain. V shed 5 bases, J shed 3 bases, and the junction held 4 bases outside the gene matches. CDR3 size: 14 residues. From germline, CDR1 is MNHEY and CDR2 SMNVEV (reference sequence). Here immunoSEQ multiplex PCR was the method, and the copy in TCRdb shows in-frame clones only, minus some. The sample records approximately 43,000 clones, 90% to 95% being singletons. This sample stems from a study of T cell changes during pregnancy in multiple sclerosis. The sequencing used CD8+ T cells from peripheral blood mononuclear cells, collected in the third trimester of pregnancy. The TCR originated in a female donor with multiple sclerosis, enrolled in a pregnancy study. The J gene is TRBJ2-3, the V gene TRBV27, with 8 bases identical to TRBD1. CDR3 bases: TGTGCCAGCAGTCCCCGGACAGGGACAGATACGCAGTATTTT. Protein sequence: CASSPRTGTDTQYF.